A selection of T cell receptor beta chains follows, all from one sample in a study of T-cell memory formation after mild COVID-19. TCRdb re-called the 5' RACE reads with MiXCR, one entry per CDR3 protein. The repertoire consists of around 200,000 distinct CDR3 sequences, with about 9.2% occurring once and the leading ten covering about 3.8%. The material sequenced was PBMCs or a T cell subset sorted from them (not recorded which). These receptors were taken from a man younger than 35 who had mild COVID-19 (a few samples of this study predate the infection). Cell type and time point are not known. The CDR3 runs from the conserved cysteine through the conserved F or W. The D gene is left open where the match is weak. Size tells how often a clone was seen (once, few, many) or the class of an expanded clone, and some rows leave it out.

>many|.|TRBJ2-3|TRBV7-2
TGTGCCAGCAGCTCCATGGACAGTTCACGGCAGTATTTT
CASSSMDSSRQYF
>many|.|TRBJ1-3|TRBV7-2
TGTGCCAGCACCGAGCCTGGAAACACCATATATTTT
CASTEPGNTIYF
>.|TRBD1|TRBJ2-5|TRBV19
TGTGCCAGTAGTAGACCGGGACAGCAAGAGACCCAGTACTTC
CASSRPGQQETQYF
>.|TRBD1|TRBJ2-2|TRBV4-1
TGCGCCAGCAGCCAAGATTCACAGGGGGCTTACGGGGAGCTGTTTTTT
CASSQDSQGAYGELFF
>.|.|TRBJ2-3|TRBV6-5
TGTGCCAGCAGCCCGACTCTAGGGGATACGCATTATTTT
CASSPTLGDTHYF
>few|TRBD1|TRBJ1-4|TRBV5-4
TGTGCCAGCAGCCTGGGGGGGACAGGGCGCGAAAAACTGTTTTTT
CASSLGGTGREKLFF
>.|.|TRBJ2-2|TRBV6-5
TGTGCCAGCAGTTACAGGGATTCCGGGGAGCTGTTTTTT
CASSYRDSGELFF
>many|TRBD2|TRBJ2-3|TRBV10-2
TGCGCCGGAGGCGGGGGGGCTGTAGATACGCAGTATTTT
CAGGGGAVDTQYF
>few|.|TRBJ1-2|TRBV6-5
TGTGCCAGCAGCGACGGGTTTATCCACTACACCTTC
CASSDGFIHYTF
>many|TRBD2|TRBJ2-1|TRBV29-1
TGCAGCGTTGAATTAGCGGGACCCTACAATGAGCAGTTCTTC
CSVELAGPYNEQFF
>few|.|TRBJ1-1|TRBV7-2
TGTGCCAGCAGCTTAGATGAGGGTAGGACTGAAGCTTTCTTT
CASSLDEGRTEAFF
>.|.|TRBJ2-1|TRBV18
TGTGCCAGCTCACCCGACTCAAGGGCCAACAATGAGCAGTTCTTC
CASSPDSRANNEQFF
>.|.|TRBJ2-5|TRBV20-1
TGCAGTGCTGGTGTGGAACAAGAGACCCAGTACTTC
CSAGVEQETQYF
>.|.|TRBJ2-7|TRBV30
TGTGCCTGGAGTCTCATCCATGTGACCCCCGGCGAGCAGTACTTC
CAWSLIHVTPGEQYF
>many|.|TRBJ1-2|TRBV7-8
TGTGCCAGCAGCCCTGTCAGGGCCCTATCAGGCTACACCTTC
CASSPVRALSGYTF
>few|.|TRBJ1-5|TRBV28
TGTGCCAGCAGCACCAGGGTCGAAGGCAATCAGCCCCAGCATTTT
CASSTRVEGNQPQHF
>few|TRBD2|TRBJ2-3|TRBV29-1
TGCAGCGTCGGGACTGCGGGGGGGGCGGATACGCAGTATTTT
CSVGTAGGADTQYF
>many|.|TRBJ2-4|TRBV5-1
TGCGCCAGCAGCTTGGCGGGGGACCTGGGAAACATTCAGTACTTC
CASSLAGDLGNIQYF
>many|TRBD2|TRBJ2-1|TRBV4-1
TGCGCCAGCAGCCAACCGACTAGCGGGGTTAACAATGAGCAGTTCTTC
CASSQPTSGVNNEQFF
>many|.|TRBJ2-4|TRBV29-1
TGCAGCGTTGAGCAGGGGGGGAACATTCAGTACTTC
CSVEQGGNIQYF